What follows are 7 T cell receptor beta chains derived from one specimen sequenced in a study of blood T cell repertoires in COVID-19. Sequenced by immunoSEQ multiplex PCR; TCRdb stores in-frame clones only, minus some. This sample has about 250,000 clones, with around 88% found just once. The material sequenced was peripheral blood. These TCRs come from a man at least 80 years old with acute or convalescent COVID-19.

This rearrangement joins TRBV5-1 to TRBJ2-2, with D possibly being TRBD1 (6 bases). CDR3 size: 16 residues. Trimming took 5 bases from V and 0 from J, leaving 14 bases between them. The V gene's germline CDR1 is SGHRS and CDR2 YFSETQ. The CDR3 DNA reads TGCGCCAGCAGGGCAGGGGCCTACGCGAACACCGGGGAGCTGTTTTTT. This translates into CASRAGAYANTGELFF.

This chain links TRBV11-2 with TRBJ2-4; maybe TRBD2 (6 bases). V dropped 5 bases and J dropped 6 bases, with 14 bases sitting between them. CDR1 is SGHAT and CDR2 is FQNNGV in the germline V gene. The CDR3 is 14 amino acids. The CDR3 reads CASSPGTFRNIQYF. CDR3 bases: TGTGCCAGCAGCCCCGGGACTTTCAGAAACATTCAGTACTTC.

The rearrangement joins TRBV28 to TRBJ1-6; 7 bases agree with TRBD1. This CDR3 is 15 amino acids long. Germline V CDR1 and CDR2: MDHEN, SYDVKM. The V gene end was trimmed by 6 bases and the J gene end by 6 bases; junction bases not matched to a gene: 8. The CDR3 loop reads CASSDRALINSPLHF. CDR3 sequence (DNA): TGTGCCAGCAGCGACAGGGCTCTAATTAATTCACCCCTCCACTTT.

CDR3 amino acids: CASSVPDSNYGYTF. The CDR3 DNA follows: TGTGCCAGCAGCGTCCCAGATTCTAACTATGGCTACACCTTC. The gene calls are TRBV9 and TRBJ1-2; no definite D call. CDR1 is SGDLS and CDR2 is YYNGEE in the germline V gene. This CDR3 region has 14 residues. The V end lost 2 bases, the J end lost 0 bases, and 8 bases lay between the germline ends.

The V call is TRBV3-1 (or the pseudogene TRBV3-2), the J call TRBJ1-6; 7 bases match TRBD1. CDR1 is LGHDT, CDR2 YNNKEL, per germline (reference sequence). The CDR3 sequence is 14 residues long. The J segment lost 6 bases and the V segment lost 4 bases, leaving 3 bases of the junction unmatched. CDR3 region: CASSRGQRNSPLHF. CDR3 sequence (DNA): TGTGCCAGCAGCCGGGGACAGCGTAATTCACCCCTCCACTTT.

The chain uses TRBV5-6 and TRBJ2-5, with D perhaps TRBD1 (6 bases). This CDR3 is built from 14 residues. Germline V lookup: CDR1 SGHDT, CDR2 YYEEEE. Trimming pared 2 bases from V and 4 bases from J, leaving 12 bases between. CDR3 loop: CASSFDTGRETQYF. In DNA, the CDR3 is TGTGCCAGCAGCTTTGACACAGGGCGAGAGACCCAGTACTTC.

The rearrangement links TRBV28 to TRBJ2-3, with 7 bases aligning to TRBD1. J gave up 6 bases and V 6 bases, and 9 bases lay outside the gene matches. The CDR3 spans 14 residues. Germline V lookup: CDR1 MDHEN, CDR2 SYDVKM. The CDR3 DNA reads as TGTGCCAGCAGCAAACAGGGGCGAAGGGATACGCAGTATTTT. This translates into CASSKQGRRDTQYF.